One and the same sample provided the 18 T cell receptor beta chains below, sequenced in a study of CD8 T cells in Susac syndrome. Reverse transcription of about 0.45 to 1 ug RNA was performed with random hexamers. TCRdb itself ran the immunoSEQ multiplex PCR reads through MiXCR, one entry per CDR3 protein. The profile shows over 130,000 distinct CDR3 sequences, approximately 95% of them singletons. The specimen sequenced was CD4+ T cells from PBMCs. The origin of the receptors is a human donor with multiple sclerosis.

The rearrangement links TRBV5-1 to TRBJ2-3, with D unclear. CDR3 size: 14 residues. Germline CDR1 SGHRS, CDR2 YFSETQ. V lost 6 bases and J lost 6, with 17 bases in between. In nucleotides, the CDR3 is TGCGCCAGCACTAGTGGCGGCGGCGTGGATACGCAGTATTTT. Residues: CASTSGGGVDTQYF.

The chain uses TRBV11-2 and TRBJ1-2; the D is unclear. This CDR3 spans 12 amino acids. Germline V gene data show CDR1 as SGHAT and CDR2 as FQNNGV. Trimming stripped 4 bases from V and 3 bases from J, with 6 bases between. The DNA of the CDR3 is TGTGCCAGCAGCTCAGGATACTATGGCTACACCTTC. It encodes CASSSGYYGYTF.

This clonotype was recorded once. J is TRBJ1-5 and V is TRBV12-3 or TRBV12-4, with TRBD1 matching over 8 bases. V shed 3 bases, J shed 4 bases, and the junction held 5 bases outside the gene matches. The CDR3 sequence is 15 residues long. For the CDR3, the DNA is TGTGCCAGCAGTTTGGTGGACAGGGCAAATCAGCCCCAGCATTTT. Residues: CASSLVDRANQPQHF.

The CDR3 reads CASSLLTGVVRGYTF. The CDR3 DNA is TGTGCCAGCAGCTTGTTGACAGGGGTAGTACGGGGCTACACCTTC. The chain employs TRBV5-6 and TRBJ1-2; TRBD1 agrees at 8 bases. After removal of 1 base from V and 8 bases from J, the junction contained 10 bases not matched to a gene. Germline lookup yields CDR1 SGHDT and CDR2 YYEEEE. There are 15 residues in the CDR3. The whole variable domain, filled in from reference TRBV5-6 and TRBJ1-2, reads DAGVTQSPTHLIKTRGQQVTLRCSPKSGHDTVSWYQQALGQGPQFIFQYYEEEERQRGNFPDRFSGHQFPNYSSELNVNALLLGDSALYLCASSLLTGVVRGYTFGSGTRLTVV.

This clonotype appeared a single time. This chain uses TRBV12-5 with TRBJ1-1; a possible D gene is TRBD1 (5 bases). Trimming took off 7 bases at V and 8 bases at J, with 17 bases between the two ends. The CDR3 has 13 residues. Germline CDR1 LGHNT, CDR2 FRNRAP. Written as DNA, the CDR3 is TGTGCTAGTGCAACGGGACCGCCGCGGGAAGCTTTCTTT. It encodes CASATGPPREAFF.

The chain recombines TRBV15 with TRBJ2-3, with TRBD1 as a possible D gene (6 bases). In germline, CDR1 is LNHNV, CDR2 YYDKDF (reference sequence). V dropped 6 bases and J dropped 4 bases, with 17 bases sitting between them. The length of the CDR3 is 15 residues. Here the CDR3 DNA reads TGTGCCACCAGGAGGGACACGACTATTTCAGATACGCAGTATTTT. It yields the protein CATRRDTTISDTQYF.

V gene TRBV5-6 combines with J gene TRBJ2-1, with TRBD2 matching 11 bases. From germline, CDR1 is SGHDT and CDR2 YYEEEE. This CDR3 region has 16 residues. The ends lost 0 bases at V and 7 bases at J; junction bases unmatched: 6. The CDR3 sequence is CASSLAGSGRGNEQFF. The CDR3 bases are TGTGCCAGCAGCTTGGCCGGTAGCGGGAGGGGAAATGAGCAGTTCTTC.

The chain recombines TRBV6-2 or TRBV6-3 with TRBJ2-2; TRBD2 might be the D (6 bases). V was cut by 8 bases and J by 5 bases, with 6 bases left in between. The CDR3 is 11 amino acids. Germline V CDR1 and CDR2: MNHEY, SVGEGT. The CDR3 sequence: CASGGTGELFF. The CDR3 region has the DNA TGTGCCAGCGGGGGGACCGGGGAGCTGTTTTTT.

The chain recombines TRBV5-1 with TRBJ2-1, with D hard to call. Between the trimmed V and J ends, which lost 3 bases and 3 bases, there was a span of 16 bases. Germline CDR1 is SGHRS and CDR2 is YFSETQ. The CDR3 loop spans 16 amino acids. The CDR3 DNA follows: TGCGCCAGCAGCTCGAGTAAGACAAACCTCTACAATGAGCAGTTCTTC. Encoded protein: CASSSSKTNLYNEQFF.

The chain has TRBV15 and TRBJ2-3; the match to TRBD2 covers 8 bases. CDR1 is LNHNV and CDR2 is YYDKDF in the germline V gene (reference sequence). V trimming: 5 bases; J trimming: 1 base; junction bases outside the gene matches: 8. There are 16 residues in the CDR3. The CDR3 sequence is CATSSRLAGRTDTQYF. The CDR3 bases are TGTGCCACCAGCTCCCGGCTAGCGGGTCGCACAGATACGCAGTATTTT.

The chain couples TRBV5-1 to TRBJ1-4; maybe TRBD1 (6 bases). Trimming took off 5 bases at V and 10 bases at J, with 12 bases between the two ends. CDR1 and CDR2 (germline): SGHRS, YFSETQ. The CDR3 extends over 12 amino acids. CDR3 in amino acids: CASSQDSGKLFF. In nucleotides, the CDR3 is TGCGCCAGCAGTCAGGACAGCGGAAAACTGTTTTTT.

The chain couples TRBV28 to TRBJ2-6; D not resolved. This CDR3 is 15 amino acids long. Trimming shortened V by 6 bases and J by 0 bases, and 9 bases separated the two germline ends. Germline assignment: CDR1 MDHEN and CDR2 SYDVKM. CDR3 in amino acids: CASSSEGSGANVLTF. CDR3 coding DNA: TGTGCCAGCAGCAGTGAAGGCTCTGGGGCCAACGTCCTGACTTTC.

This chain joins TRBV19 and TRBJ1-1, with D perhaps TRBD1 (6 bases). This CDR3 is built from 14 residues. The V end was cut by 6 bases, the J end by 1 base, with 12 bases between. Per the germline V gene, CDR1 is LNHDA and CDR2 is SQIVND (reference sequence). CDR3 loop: CASRKGGSNTEAFF. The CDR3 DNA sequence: TGTGCCAGTAGGAAGGGGGGATCGAACACTGAAGCTTTCTTT.

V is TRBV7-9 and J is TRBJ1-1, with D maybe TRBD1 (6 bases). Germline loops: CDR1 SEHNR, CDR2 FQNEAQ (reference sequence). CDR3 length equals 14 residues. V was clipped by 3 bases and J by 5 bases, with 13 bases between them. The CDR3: CASSLSRGGTEAFF. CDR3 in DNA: TGTGCCAGCAGCTTGAGCAGGGGAGGGACTGAAGCTTTCTTT.

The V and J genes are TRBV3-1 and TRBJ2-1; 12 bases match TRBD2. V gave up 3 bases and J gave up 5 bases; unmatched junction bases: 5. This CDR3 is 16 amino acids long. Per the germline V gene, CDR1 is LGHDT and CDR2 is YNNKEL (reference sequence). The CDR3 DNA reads TGTGCCAGCAGCCAGCGAGGACTAGCGGGGAACAATGAGCAGTTCTTC. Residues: CASSQRGLAGNNEQFF.

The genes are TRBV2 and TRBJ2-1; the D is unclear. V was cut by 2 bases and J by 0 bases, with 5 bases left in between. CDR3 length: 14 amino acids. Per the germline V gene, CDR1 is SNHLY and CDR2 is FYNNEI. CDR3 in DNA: TGTGCCAGCAGTGAACATGACTCCTACAATGAGCAGTTCTTC. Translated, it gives CASSEHDSYNEQFF.

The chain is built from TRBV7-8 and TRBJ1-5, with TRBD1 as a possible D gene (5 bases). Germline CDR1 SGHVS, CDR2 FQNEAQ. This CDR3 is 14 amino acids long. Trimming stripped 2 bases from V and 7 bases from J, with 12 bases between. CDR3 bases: TGTGCCAGCAGCTTACGGGAGGGACGGCAGCCCCAGCATTTT. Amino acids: CASSLREGRQPQHF.

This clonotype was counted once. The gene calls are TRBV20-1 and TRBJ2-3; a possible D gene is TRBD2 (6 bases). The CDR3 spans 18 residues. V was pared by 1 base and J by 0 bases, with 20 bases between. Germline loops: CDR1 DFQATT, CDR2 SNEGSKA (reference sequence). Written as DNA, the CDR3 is TGCAGTGCTAGAGTATATCTAGCGCCCGTCCTTAGCACAGATACGCAGTATTTT. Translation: CSARVYLAPVLSTDTQYF.